This T cell receptor beta chain was found in a study of T cell clonality in common variable immunodeficiency. Here immunoSEQ multiplex PCR was the method, and the copy in TCRdb shows in-frame clones only, minus some. The sample has under 25,000 clones, none seen only once; the top ten hold about 25%. Overall study results and limits: CVID subjects shared fewer TCRbeta clones than healthy controls did. Common variable immunodeficiency TCR beta sequences reportedly had fewer deletions and N-nucleotide insertions. CVID subjects had higher TCRbeta clonality than healthy controls, most marked in about a third.

CDR3 length: 14 amino acids. The germline V gene has CDR1 SSHAT and CDR2 FNYEAQ (reference sequence). Trimming removed 3 bases at V and 1 base at J, with 6 bases between. About this clone: Its target is not known. The CDR3 end is not reached by the read, which stops 3 residues before it; the germline J gene fills it in.

This receptor was taken from a human donor with common variable immunodeficiency. This sequence joins TRBV7-7 and TRBJ2-2; D is unclear. Sample: peripheral blood mononuclear cells. CDR3 bases read: TGTGCCAGCAGCTTGTCCAAGAACACCGGGGAG. Residues: CASSLSKNTGE. The whole CDR3 sequence is CASSLSKNTGELFF.